This T cell receptor beta chain is drawn from a study of T-cell memory formation after mild COVID-19. TCRdb ran MiXCR on the 5' RACE reads and lists one entry per CDR3 protein. Of 95,000 to 120,000 distinct CDR3 sequences in the sample, roughly 20% were seen once. The sequence was obtained from a man younger than 35 who had mild COVID-19 (a few samples of this study predate the infection). Cell type and time point are not known. Sequenced input: PBMCs or a T cell subset sorted from them (not recorded which).

This chain's CDR3 is CASSAGEWSGYGYTF. In DNA, the CDR3 is TGTGCCAGCAGCGCGGGGGAATGGTCTGGCTATGGCTACACCTTC. The chain couples TRBV9 to TRBJ1-2; D might be TRBD1 (5 bases). V was pared by 3 bases and J by 4 bases, with 16 bases between. The CDR3 spans 15 residues. Per the germline V gene, CDR1 is SGDLS and CDR2 is YYNGEE.